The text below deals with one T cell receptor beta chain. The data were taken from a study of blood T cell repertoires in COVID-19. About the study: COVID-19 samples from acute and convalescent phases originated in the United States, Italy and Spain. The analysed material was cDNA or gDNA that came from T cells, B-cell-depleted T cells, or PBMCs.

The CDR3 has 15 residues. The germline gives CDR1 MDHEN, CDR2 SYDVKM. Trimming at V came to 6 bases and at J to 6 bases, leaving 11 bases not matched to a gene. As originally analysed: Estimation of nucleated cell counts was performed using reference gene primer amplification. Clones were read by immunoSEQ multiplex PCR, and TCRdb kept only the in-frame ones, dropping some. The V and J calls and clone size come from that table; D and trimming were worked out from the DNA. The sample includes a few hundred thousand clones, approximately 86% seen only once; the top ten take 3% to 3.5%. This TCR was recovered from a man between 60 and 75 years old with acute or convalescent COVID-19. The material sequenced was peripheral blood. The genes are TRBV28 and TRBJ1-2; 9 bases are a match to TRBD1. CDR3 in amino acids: CASSAPDRGNHGYTF. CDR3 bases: TGTGCCAGCAGCGCCCCGGACAGGGGTAATCATGGCTACACCTTC.